Listed here are 31 T cell receptor beta chains from one sample, sequenced in a study of CD8 T cells in ankylosing spondylitis (dated by TCRdb to 2016 to 2017). Library method: 5' RACE. The instrument given in TCRdb is Illumina HiSeq 2500. Using fastp at Q25 and MiXCR, TCRdb reprocessed the public reads and kept productive beta chains. When rows share a CDR3 protein, they turn into one entry using the most common DNA and genes. This sample comprises roughly 230,000 distinct CDR3 sequences, over 15% of them detected only once. The ten largest account for roughly 34% of the sample. The specimen was blood, either unsorted or a sorted T cell fraction (not recorded which). These receptors all stem from a male donor with ankylosing spondylitis or in good health (not recorded which).

The J gene is TRBJ2-6, the V gene TRBV19; no definite D call. Germline V gene data show CDR1 as LNHDA and CDR2 as SQIVND (reference sequence). The ends were cut back, 2 bases at V and 4 bases at J, with 9 bases in the middle. The CDR3 is 15 residues long. In DNA, the CDR3 is TGTGCCAGTAGTATATCGGCGGCCGGGGCCAACGTCCTGACTTTC. It codes for CASSISAAGANVLTF.

The rearrangement uses TRBV7-9 and TRBJ2-2; 11 bases align to TRBD2. Germline-derived CDR1 and CDR2 are SEHNR and FQNEAQ (reference sequence). The CDR3 is 16 residues long. The V segment lost 5 bases and the J segment 3 bases; nucleotides outside the gene matches: 5. CDR3 sequence: CASSPRLAGYTGELFF. For the CDR3, the DNA is TGTGCCAGCAGCCCCCGACTAGCGGGATACACCGGGGAGCTGTTTTTT.

This clonotype has at least ten counts. This chain uses TRBV9 with TRBJ2-1; no firm D call. Germline values: CDR1 SGDLS, CDR2 YYNGEE. Between the trimmed V and J ends, which lost 2 bases and 0 bases, there was a span of 3 bases. The CDR3 is 13 residues long. CDR3 bases: TGTGCCAGCAGCGTGGCCTCCTACAATGAGCAGTTCTTC. Translation gives CASSVASYNEQFF. Together with reference TRBV9 and TRBJ2-1, the CDR3 gives the full variable domain: DSGVTQTPKHLITATGQRVTLRCSPRSGDLSVYWYQQSLDQGLQFLIQYYNGEERAKGNILERFSAQQFPDLHSELNLSSLELGDSALYFCASSVASYNEQFFGPGTRLTVL.

The chain couples TRBV11-2 to TRBJ2-1; TRBD2 agrees at 8 bases. The CDR3 contains 16 residues. CDR1 is SGHAT, CDR2 FQNNGV, per germline. Trimming at V came to 0 bases and at J to 3 bases, leaving 4 bases not matched to a gene. The CDR3 sequence: CASSLEAGGGYNEQFF. CDR3 nucleotides: TGTGCCAGCAGCTTAGAGGCGGGAGGAGGCTACAATGAGCAGTTCTTC.

The genes are TRBV6-2 or TRBV6-3 and TRBJ1-5; D gene ambiguous. The CDR3 has 14 amino acids. Germline V gene data show CDR1 as MNHEY and CDR2 as SVGEGT. The V end was cut by 5 bases, the J end by 4 bases, with 12 bases between. CDR3 sequence reads: CASSGRVGNQPQHF. In DNA, the CDR3 is TGTGCCAGCAGTGGCCGGGTGGGAAATCAGCCCCAGCATTTT.

This clonotype was seen at least ten times. The V and J genes are TRBV4-2 and TRBJ2-2, with D perhaps matching TRBD2 (6 bases). CDR1 and CDR2 (germline): LGHNA, YNFKEQ. CDR3 length equals 14 residues. The V gene lost 10 bases and the J gene lost 2 bases, with 14 bases spanning the gap. The CDR3: CATTGTENTGELFF. CDR3 DNA sequence: TGTGCCACCACCGGGACTGAAAACACCGGGGAGCTGTTTTTT.

The sample holds a few counts of this clonotype. The CDR3 here is CAIRIAGGTSYEQYF. DNA for the CDR3: TGTGCCATCAGGATAGCGGGAGGCACCTCCTACGAGCAGTACTTC. The gene calls are TRBV10-3 and TRBJ2-7; 10 bases agree with TRBD2. J lost 0 bases, V lost 6 bases, and 5 bases had no gene match. The CDR3 has 15 residues. Germline-derived CDR1 and CDR2 are ENHRY and SYGVKD.

The chain links TRBV24-1 to TRBJ2-2; 12 bases match TRBD2. J lost 2 bases, V lost 3 bases, and 3 bases had no gene match. The germline gives CDR1 KGHDR, CDR2 SFDVKD. The CDR3 length is 17 residues. DNA of the CDR3: TGTGCCACCAGTGATCCTAGCGGGAGGGATAACACCGGGGAGCTGTTTTTT. The encoded protein is CATSDPSGRDNTGELFF.

The J gene is TRBJ2-7, the V gene TRBV29-1; tentative D call: TRBD1 (5 bases). Trimming shortened V by 8 bases and J by 2 bases, and 13 bases separated the two germline ends. The CDR3 spans 12 residues. CDR1 and CDR2 from the germline V gene are SQVTM and ANQGSEA. The CDR3 spells CSTLDSTYEQYF. The CDR3 region has the DNA TGCAGCACCTTAGACAGCACCTACGAGCAGTACTTC.

The CDR3 bases are TGTGCCAGCAGCTTACCGGGCCAAGCGGGGTTGGACAATGAGCAGTTCTTC. The encoded protein is CASSLPGQAGLDNEQFF. The chain couples TRBV7-9 to TRBJ2-1; 7 bases align to TRBD2. CDR3 length: 17 amino acids. Losses at the gene ends were 2 bases for V and 5 bases for J; bases not matched to a gene: 12. Germline V lookup: CDR1 SEHNR, CDR2 FQNEAQ (reference sequence).

The chain uses TRBV4-3 and TRBJ2-5; D may be TRBD2 (5 bases). Germline CDR1 and CDR2: LGHNA and YSLEER. This CDR3 has 14 residues. The germline V and J ends were trimmed by 0 bases and 4 bases, with 9 bases remaining between them. Here the CDR3 reads CASSQDRTRETQYF. The CDR3 DNA sequence: TGCGCCAGCAGCCAAGACCGTACTAGAGAGACCCAGTACTTC.

The rearrangement joins TRBV6-2 or TRBV6-3 to TRBJ2-1; possibly TRBD2 for D (5 bases). With 2 bases removed from V and 2 bases from J, the gap between germline ends came to 13 bases. The CDR3 is 16 amino acids. Germline loops: CDR1 MNHEY, CDR2 SVGEGT. CDR3 DNA: TGTGCCAGCAGTTACGTCTGGGTCGGGACCTACAATGAGCAGTTCTTC. Protein product: CASSYVWVGTYNEQFF.

This clonotype was found a few times. This rearrangement joins TRBV4-3 to TRBJ2-7; TRBD2 matches at 10 bases. Losses at the gene ends were 3 bases for V and 4 bases for J; bases not matched to a gene: 6. The germline V gene has CDR1 LGHNA and CDR2 YSLEER. CDR3 length equals 15 residues. CDR3 in DNA: TGCGCCAGCAGCCACCGAGCGGGAGGGCCGTACGAGCAGTACTTC. It is translated as CASSHRAGGPYEQYF.

The rearrangement joins TRBV9 to TRBJ2-6; D remains unclear. The V and J ends lost 0 bases and 4 bases respectively, with 8 bases between them. The CDR3 is 15 amino acids. Per germline, CDR1 SGDLS and CDR2 YYNGEE. DNA of the CDR3: TGTGCCAGCAGCGTAGATGGATCCGGGGCCAACGTCCTGACTTTC. This codes for CASSVDGSGANVLTF.

This clonotype showed up just a few times. This chain links TRBV4-2 with TRBJ1-4; D unclear. The CDR3 contains 16 residues. Trimming took 0 bases from V and 3 from J, leaving 11 bases between them. Looked up from germline, CDR1 is LGHNA and CDR2 is YNFKEQ. This CDR3 reads CASSQDSRLSNEKLFF. CDR3 nucleotide sequence: TGTGCCAGCAGCCAAGATTCGAGGTTATCTAATGAAAAACTGTTTTTT.

The V call is TRBV4-3, the J call TRBJ2-1; possible D gene TRBD2, 6 bases. CDR1 and CDR2 (germline): LGHNA, YSLEER. CDR3 length: 16 amino acids. Trimming cost V 5 bases and J 7 bases, with 21 bases left between them. In DNA, the CDR3 is TGCGCCAGCAGCGACGCGTGGGGGGAACCCCAGAATGAGCAGTTCTTC. It is translated as CASSDAWGEPQNEQFF.

This clonotype was detected a few times. Here the CDR3 reads CASSLDGPSGTQETQYF. The DNA for the CDR3 is TGCGCCAGCAGCTTGGACGGGCCTAGCGGTACCCAAGAGACCCAGTACTTC. The genes are TRBV5-1 and TRBJ2-5; 7 nucleotides agree with TRBD2. CDR3 length: 17 residues. Trimming took 0 bases from V and 1 from J; bases not matched to a gene: 9. Germline V gene lookup returns CDR1 SGHRS and CDR2 YFSETQ.

This clonotype appeared a few times. This chain uses TRBV5-1 with TRBJ2-1; D remains unclear. Germline CDR1 SGHRS, CDR2 YFSETQ. The CDR3 totals 11 residues. V was pared by 3 bases and J by 6 bases, with 4 bases between. The CDR3 protein is CASSYSNEQFF. The CDR3, as DNA: TGCGCCAGCAGCTACAGCAATGAGCAGTTCTTC.

The J gene is TRBJ2-2, the V gene TRBV27, with D uncertain. In germline, CDR1 is MNHEY, CDR2 SMNVEV (reference sequence). Trimming removed 7 bases at V and 5 bases at J, with 17 bases between. This CDR3 has 15 amino acids. In DNA form, the CDR3 reads TGTGCCAGCAATCTTGGGCCCATCGGAACCGGGGAGCTGTTTTTT. This codes for CASNLGPIGTGELFF.

There are a few counts of this clonotype. CDR3: CASRSPTGDGEKLFF. CDR3 nucleotide sequence: TGTGCCAGCAGGTCCCCGACAGGGGATGGTGAAAAACTGTTTTTT. The genes are TRBV12-3 or TRBV12-4 and TRBJ1-4; TRBD1 matches 8 bases. After removal of 6 bases from V and 7 bases from J, the junction contained 10 bases not matched to a gene. The CDR3 length is 15 residues.

Ten or more counts support this clonotype. This chain uses TRBV12-3 or TRBV12-4 with TRBJ2-7; D uncertain. CDR3 size: 12 residues. V lost 6 bases and J 7 bases, leaving 13 bases between the germline ends. As DNA, the CDR3 is TGTGCCAGCAGCCCTATCCTTAGGGAGCAGTACTTC. Amino acid sequence: CASSPILREQYF.

The chain links TRBV12-3 or TRBV12-4 to TRBJ2-3; 10 nucleotides agree with TRBD1. The CDR3 length is 15 residues. The V gene end was trimmed by 5 bases and the J gene end by 3 bases; junction bases not matched to a gene: 5. CDR3 sequence (DNA): TGTGCCAGCAGTATGGACAGGGGGATGACAGATACGCAGTATTTT. It encodes CASSMDRGMTDTQYF.

This clonotype has a count of ten or more. The genes are TRBV4-2 and TRBJ2-1, with TRBD2 identical over 9 bases. The V gene end was trimmed by 1 base and the J gene end by 3 bases; junction bases not matched to a gene: 7. The CDR3 is 17 amino acids. The germline gives CDR1 LGHNA, CDR2 YNFKEQ. CDR3 protein: CASSQVPSGIDYNEQFF. As DNA, the CDR3 is TGTGCCAGCAGCCAAGTCCCTAGCGGGATTGACTACAATGAGCAGTTCTTC.

This clonotype has just a few counts. The chain employs TRBV5-6 and TRBJ1-2; tentatively, D is TRBD1 (6 bases). V lost 0 bases, J lost 0 bases, and 9 bases lay in between. There are 15 residues in the CDR3. Germline V gives CDR1 SGHDT, CDR2 YYEEEE. CDR3 coding DNA: TGTGCCAGCAGCTTGGAAGGGGGAGCTAACTATGGCTACACCTTC. Its protein product is CASSLEGGANYGYTF. Looking up the rest from reference TRBV5-6 and TRBJ1-2 gives the full variable domain: DAGVTQSPTHLIKTRGQQVTLRCSPKSGHDTVSWYQQALGQGPQFIFQYYEEEERQRGNFPDRFSGHQFPNYSSELNVNALLLGDSALYLCASSLEGGANYGYTFGSGTRLTVV.

The V gene is TRBV29-1, the J gene TRBJ2-7; TRBD2 agrees at 10 bases. Germline CDR1 SQVTM, CDR2 ANQGSEA. The CDR3 length is 18 residues. Germline trimming cut 7 bases from V and 2 bases from J; bases unmatched to any gene: 20. CDR3 amino acids: CSAWGFGASGSEAYEQYF. The CDR3 bases are TGCAGCGCGTGGGGCTTCGGGGCTAGCGGGAGTGAGGCCTACGAGCAGTACTTC.

This clonotype came up a few times. The gene calls are TRBV9 and TRBJ2-1; D remains ambiguous. The CDR3 consists of 13 residues. Germline assignment: CDR1 SGDLS and CDR2 YYNGEE. Trimming pared 10 bases from V and 7 bases from J, leaving 18 bases between. As DNA, the CDR3 is TGTGCCCCAGATCTAGTGTTGGGGAATGAGCAGTTCTTC. Protein sequence: CAPDLVLGNEQFF. Combining the CDR3 with reference TRBV9 and TRBJ2-1 gives the whole variable domain DSGVTQTPKHLITATGQRVTLRCSPRSGDLSVYWYQQSLDQGLQFLIQYYNGEERAKGNILERFSAQQFPDLHSELNLSSLELGDSALYFCAPDLVLGNEQFFGPGTRLTVL.

In its sample, this clonotype was seen many times. This rearrangement joins TRBV6-5 to TRBJ2-5; D perhaps matches TRBD1 (6 bases). From germline, CDR1 is MNHEY and CDR2 SVGAGI. CDR3 length: 10 amino acids. The ends were cut back, 8 bases at V and 10 bases at J, with 11 bases in the middle. The CDR3 nucleotides are TGTGCCAGCGGCCAGGGGATCCAGTACTTC. This codes for CASGQGIQYF.

This clonotype has only a few counts. This chain joins TRBV19 and TRBJ2-1; 9 bases match TRBD2. V trimming: 3 bases; J trimming: 10 bases; junction bases outside the gene matches: 10. The CDR3 has 15 residues. Looked up from germline, CDR1 is LNHDA and CDR2 is SQIVND (reference sequence). CDR3 DNA: TGTGCCAGTAGTATCCACGATAGCGGGAGCACGGAGCAGTTCTTC. Translating it yields CASSIHDSGSTEQFF. Full variable domain (outside the CDR3, taken from reference TRBV19 and TRBJ2-1): DGGITQSPKYLFRKEGQNVTLSCEQNLNHDAMYWYRQDPGQGLRLIYYSQIVNDFQKGDIAEGYSVSREKKESFPLTVTSAQKNPTAFYLCASSIHDSGSTEQFFGPGTRLTVL.

This clonotype was picked up a small number of times. The CDR3 DNA reads as TGTGCCAGCAGCCCGGACCTGCCGGGGGTGAACGAGCAGTACTTC. Amino acids: CASSPDLPGVNEQYF. V usage is TRBV6-1 and J usage is TRBJ2-7; D is perhaps TRBD2 (6 bases). The CDR3 consists of 15 residues. The germline V gene encodes CDR1 MNHNS and CDR2 SASEGT. V was clipped by 6 bases and J by 5 bases, with 20 bases between them.

At least ten counts were recorded for this clonotype. V usage is TRBV20-1 and J usage is TRBJ2-3, with D perhaps matching TRBD1 or TRBD2 (5 bases each). Germline CDR1 reads DFQATT; CDR2 reads SNEGSKA (reference sequence). Deletions cut 4 bases from V and 3 bases from J, with 14 bases between. CDR3 length equals 14 residues. CDR3 sequence reads: CSATGGEWTDTQYF. For the CDR3, the DNA is TGCAGTGCTACTGGGGGAGAATGGACAGATACGCAGTATTTT.

The chain combines TRBV2 with TRBJ2-5; D is possibly TRBD2 (5 bases). Trimming left V 3 bases short and J 2 bases short, with 16 bases between. The CDR3 consists of 16 residues. CDR1 and CDR2 from the germline V gene are SNHLY and FYNNEI. This chain's CDR3 is CASSDPTRGFQETQYF. The CDR3, as DNA: TGTGCCAGCAGTGACCCTACACGGGGTTTTCAAGAGACCCAGTACTTC.